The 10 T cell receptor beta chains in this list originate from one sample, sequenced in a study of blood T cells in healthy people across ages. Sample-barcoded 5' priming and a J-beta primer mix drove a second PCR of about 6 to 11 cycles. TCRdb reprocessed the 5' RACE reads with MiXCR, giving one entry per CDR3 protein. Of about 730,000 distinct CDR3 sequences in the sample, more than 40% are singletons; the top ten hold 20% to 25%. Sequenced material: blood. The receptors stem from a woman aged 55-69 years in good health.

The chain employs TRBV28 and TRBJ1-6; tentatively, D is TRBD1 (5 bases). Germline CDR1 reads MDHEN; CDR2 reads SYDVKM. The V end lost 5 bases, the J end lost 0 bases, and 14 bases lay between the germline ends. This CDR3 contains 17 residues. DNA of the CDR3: TGTGCCAGCAGTACCATGACAGCCGTCTCCTATAATTCACCCCTCCACTTT. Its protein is CASSTMTAVSYNSPLHF. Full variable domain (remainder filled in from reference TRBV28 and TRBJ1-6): DVKVTQSSRYLVKRTGEKVFLECVQDMDHENMFWYRQDPGLGLRLIYFSYDVKMKEKGDIPEGYSVSREKKERFSLILESASTNQTSMYLCASSTMTAVSYNSPLHFGNGTRLTVT.

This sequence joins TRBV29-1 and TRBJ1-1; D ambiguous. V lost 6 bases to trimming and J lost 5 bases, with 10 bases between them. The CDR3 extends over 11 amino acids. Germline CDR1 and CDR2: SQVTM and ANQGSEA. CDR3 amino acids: CSVGKGTEAFF. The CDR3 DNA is TGCAGCGTGGGGAAAGGGACTGAAGCTTTCTTT.

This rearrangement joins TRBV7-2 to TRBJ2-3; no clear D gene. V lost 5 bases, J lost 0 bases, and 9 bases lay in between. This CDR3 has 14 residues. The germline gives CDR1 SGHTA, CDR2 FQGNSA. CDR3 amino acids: CASSPVISTDTQYF. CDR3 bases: TGTGCCAGCAGCCCTGTAATAAGCACAGATACGCAGTATTTT.

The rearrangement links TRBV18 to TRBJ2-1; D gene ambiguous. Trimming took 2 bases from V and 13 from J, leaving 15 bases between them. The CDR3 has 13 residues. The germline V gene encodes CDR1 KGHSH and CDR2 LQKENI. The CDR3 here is CASSPMAEGSQFF. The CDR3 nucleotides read TGTGCCAGCTCACCAATGGCGGAAGGGTCCCAGTTCTTC.

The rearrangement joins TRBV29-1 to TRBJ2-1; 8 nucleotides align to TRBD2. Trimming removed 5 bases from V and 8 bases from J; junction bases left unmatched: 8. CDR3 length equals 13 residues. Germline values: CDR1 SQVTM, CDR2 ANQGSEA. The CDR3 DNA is TGCAGCGTTCTGGTGAGCGGGAGTGATGAGCAGTTCTTC. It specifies CSVLVSGSDEQFF.

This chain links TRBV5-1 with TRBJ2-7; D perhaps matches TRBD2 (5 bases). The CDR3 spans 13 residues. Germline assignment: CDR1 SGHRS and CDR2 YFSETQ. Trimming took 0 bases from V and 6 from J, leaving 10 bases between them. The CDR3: CASSLVEGFEQYF. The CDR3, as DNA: TGCGCCAGCAGCTTGGTAGAGGGCTTCGAGCAGTACTTC.

The chain's CDR3 is CASSYNGGVADTQYF. CDR3 coding DNA: TGTGCCAGCAGTTACAACGGCGGGGTCGCAGATACGCAGTATTTT. The chain carries TRBV6-2 or TRBV6-3 and TRBJ2-3, with D tentatively TRBD2 (6 bases). V lost 2 bases and J 4 bases, leaving 13 bases between the germline ends. The germline V gene encodes CDR1 MNHEY and CDR2 SVGEGT. The CDR3 runs 15 residues.

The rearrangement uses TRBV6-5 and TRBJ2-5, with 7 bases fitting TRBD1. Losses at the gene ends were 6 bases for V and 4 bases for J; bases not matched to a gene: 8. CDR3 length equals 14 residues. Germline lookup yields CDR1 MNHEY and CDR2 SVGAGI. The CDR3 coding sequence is TGTGCCAGCAGCGACAGGGATGCCCCAGAGACCCAGTACTTC. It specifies CASSDRDAPETQYF.

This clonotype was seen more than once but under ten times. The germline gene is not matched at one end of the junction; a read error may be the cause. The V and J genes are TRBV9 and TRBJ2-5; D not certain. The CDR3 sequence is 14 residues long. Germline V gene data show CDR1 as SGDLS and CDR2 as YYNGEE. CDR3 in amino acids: CTSSVTDNQETQYF. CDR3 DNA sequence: TGTACCAGCAGCGTAACAGACAACCAAGAGACCCAGTACTTC.

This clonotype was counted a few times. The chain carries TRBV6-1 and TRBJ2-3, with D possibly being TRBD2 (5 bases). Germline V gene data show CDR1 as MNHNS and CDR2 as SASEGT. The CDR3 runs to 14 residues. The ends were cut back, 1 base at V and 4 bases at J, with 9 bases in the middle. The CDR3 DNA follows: TGTGCCAGCAGTGAAGTCCGGGGTGCAGATACGCAGTATTTT. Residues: CASSEVRGADTQYF.